Listed below are T cell receptor beta chains from one sample, sequenced in a study of identical twins. TCRdb recomputed calls from the 5' RACE reads with MiXCR, one row per CDR3 protein. Of 250,000 or so distinct CDR3 sequences listed, about 8% were seen once; the top ten hold about 3%. These data were also filed under a second study, of yellow fever vaccine responses in identical twins.

The material sequenced was CD8+ T cells sorted from blood. These TCRs come from a woman between 18 and 29 years old in good health. Each CDR3 is given with its conserved first and last residue. The D gene is left open where the match is weak. Some rows have no size entry. The others give once, few or many, or a class for an expanded clone.

V gene	J gene	D gene	clone size	CDR3 protein	CDR3 DNA
TRBV5-1	TRBJ2-7	-	many	CASSPDRFYEQYF	TGCGCCAGCAGCCCAGACAGGTTCTACGAGCAGTACTTC
TRBV7-2	TRBJ2-7	-	-	CASSHPLTSPYEQYF	TGTGCCAGCAGCCACCCCCTAACGTCCCCCTACGAGCAGTACTTC
TRBV6-6	TRBJ2-7	-	many	CASSYSTSYEQYF	TGTGCCAGCAGTTACTCGACCTCCTACGAGCAGTACTTC
TRBV7-2	TRBJ2-7	TRBD2	few	CASSSPPGLAGVNEQYF	TGTGCCAGCAGCTCCCCCCCGGGACTAGCGGGAGTTAACGAGCAGTACTTC
TRBV10-3	TRBJ2-1	-	many	CAISGVGNEQFF	TGTGCCATCAGTGGAGTTGGTAATGAGCAGTTCTTC
TRBV6-2/TRBV6-3	TRBJ2-7	-	-	CASSYGNRSLGFEQYF	TGTGCCAGCAGTTACGGCAACAGGTCCCTTGGATTCGAGCAGTACTTC
TRBV20-1	TRBJ1-2	-	-	CSARDGGAYGYTF	TGCAGTGCTAGAGATGGAGGCGCGTATGGCTACACCTTC
TRBV6-1	TRBJ2-5	-	few	CASTRVEQETQYF	TGTGCCAGCACCCGAGTAGAGCAAGAGACCCAGTACTTC
TRBV27	TRBJ1-5	-	-	CASSLGVGNQPQHF	TGTGCCAGCAGTTTAGGGGTGGGGAATCAGCCCCAGCATTTT
TRBV12-3/TRBV12-4	TRBJ2-1	TRBD2	many	CASSLDVTLAGGKVAHEQFF	TGTGCCAGCAGTTTAGACGTGACCTTAGCGGGAGGAAAGGTAGCCCATGAGCAGTTCTTC
TRBV7-8	TRBJ2-1	-	few	CASSLWGGPDLRGNEQFF	TGTGCCAGCAGCTTATGGGGTGGTCCCGACCTAAGGGGCAATGAGCAGTTCTTC
TRBV5-6	TRBJ2-2	TRBD1	-	CASIQQGAGTGELFF	TGTGCCAGCATCCAACAGGGGGCCGGCACCGGGGAGCTGTTTTTT
TRBV4-1	TRBJ2-7	TRBD2	-	CASSQVNLAGDAYEQYF	TGCGCCAGCAGCCAAGTGAACCTAGCGGGGGATGCCTACGAGCAGTACTTC
TRBV18	TRBJ2-1	-	-	CASSHQLVLENNEQFF	TGTGCCAGCTCACACCAACTAGTCCTCGAGAACAATGAGCAGTTCTTC
TRBV9	TRBJ2-3	-	few	CASSVDRGTQYF	TGTGCCAGCAGCGTAGATAGGGGTACGCAGTATTTT
TRBV3-1	TRBJ2-5	TRBD1	-	CASSQDTGGPETQYF	TGTGCCAGCAGCCAAGATACAGGGGGCCCCGAGACCCAGTACTTC
TRBV30	TRBJ2-7	-	few	CAWSDGGTAPSYEQYF	TGTGCCTGGTCCGACGGGGGGACAGCCCCCTCCTACGAGCAGTACTTC
TRBV5-6	TRBJ2-7	-	few	CASSLLGAEQYF	TGTGCCAGCAGCTTGTTAGGCGCCGAGCAGTACTTC
TRBV6-2/TRBV6-3	TRBJ2-1	-	few	CASSYNPNEQFF	TGTGCCAGCAGTTACAACCCCAATGAGCAGTTCTTC
TRBV4-3	TRBJ2-1	TRBD2	few	CASSQLGLVNEQFF	TGCGCCAGCAGCCAACTCGGACTAGTCAATGAGCAGTTCTTC
TRBV15	TRBJ2-1	TRBD2	-	CATNQRDGNEQFF	TGTGCCACCAACCAGCGGGATGGGAATGAGCAGTTCTTC
TRBV11-3	TRBJ2-3	-	-	CASSRRSRGFYTDTQYF	TGTGCCAGCAGCCGAAGATCCCGAGGCTTTTACACAGATACGCAGTATTTT
TRBV20-1	TRBJ2-4	TRBD2	-	CSARDRGGMGTSGKNIQYF	TGCAGTGCTAGAGACCGAGGGGGAATGGGGACTAGCGGGAAAAACATTCAGTACTTC
TRBV25-1	TRBJ1-2	-	-	CASSDRLPRDMFDGYTF	TGTGCCAGCAGTGATCGTTTACCTCGGGACATGTTCGATGGCTACACCTTC
TRBV20-1	TRBJ2-7	TRBD1	few	CSARAEDRVYEQYF	TGCAGTGCTAGAGCCGAAGACAGGGTCTACGAGCAGTACTTC
TRBV5-1	TRBJ2-7	TRBD1	many	CASSPGQGGYEQYF	TGCGCCAGTTCACCGGGACAGGGAGGCTACGAGCAGTACTTC
TRBV12-3/TRBV12-4	TRBJ2-3	TRBD2	few	CASSLLPREKPDTQYF	TGTGCCAGCAGTTTACTTCCGCGGGAGAAGCCAGATACGCAGTATTTT
TRBV12-3/TRBV12-4	TRBJ2-7	TRBD2	-	CASSLGLAGNYEQYF	TGTGCCAGCAGTTTAGGACTAGCGGGGAATTACGAGCAGTACTTC
TRBV7-9	TRBJ2-7	TRBD1	-	CASSLGRQGISYEQYF	TGTGCCAGCAGCTTAGGGCGACAGGGGATCTCCTACGAGCAGTACTTC
TRBV4-3	TRBJ2-1	TRBD2	few	CASSHRLAGVVDEQFF	TGCGCCAGCAGCCATAGACTAGCGGGAGTTGTCGATGAGCAGTTCTTC
TRBV25-1	TRBJ2-1	-	many	CASSDSVYNEQFF	TGTGCCAGCAGTGATTCTGTATACAATGAGCAGTTCTTC
TRBV14	TRBJ2-7	TRBD2	few	CASSTRLAEGQYF	TGTGCCAGCAGCACACGACTAGCGGAGGGGCAGTACTTC
TRBV6-4	TRBJ2-3	-	-	CASRDGGESDTQYF	TGTGCCAGCAGAGACGGGGGAGAGTCAGATACGCAGTATTTT
TRBV5-5	TRBJ2-2	-	-	CASDPGWGRYTGELFF	TGTGCCAGCGATCCCGGCTGGGGGCGATACACCGGGGAGCTGTTTTTT
TRBV6-4	TRBJ1-2	-	few	CASSERGEGSGYTF	TGTGCCAGCAGTGAGAGGGGCGAGGGTAGTGGCTACACCTTC
TRBV6-1	TRBJ2-5	TRBD2	few	CASSDRLAGWETQYF	TGTGCCAGCAGTGACCGACTAGCGGGGTGGGAGACCCAGTACTTC
TRBV4-2	TRBJ1-6	-	-	CASSQDLSSSPLHF	TGTGCCAGCAGCCAAGATTTAAGTAGTTCACCCCTCCACTTT
TRBV27	TRBJ2-1	TRBD2	few	CASSWEGASYNEQFF	TGTGCCAGCAGTTGGGAGGGAGCTTCCTACAATGAGCAGTTCTTC
TRBV25-1	TRBJ2-3	TRBD1	many	CASSGSGGPDTQYF	TGTGCCAGCAGTGGCTCAGGGGGCCCAGATACGCAGTATTTT
TRBV7-9	TRBJ2-3	TRBD2	-	CASSLSGIGTDTQYF	TGTGCCAGCAGCTTAAGCGGGATCGGCACAGATACGCAGTATTTT